This passage covers 27 T cell receptor beta chains from one sample sequenced in a study of blood T cell repertoires in COVID-19. The data were produced by immunoSEQ multiplex PCR, yet TCRdb's version contains in-frame clones alone and is incomplete. The sample carries about 220,000 clones, 85% to 90% recorded once. Sequenced material: PBMCs or T cells enriched from blood (not recorded which). The origin of the receptors is a woman under 30 in a cohort exposed to, infected with or recovered from COVID-19 (not recorded which).

This clone turned up a few times. V is TRBV9 and J is TRBJ2-3; D remains ambiguous. Trimming removed 4 bases from V and 1 base from J, with 13 bases in between. The CDR3 totals 15 residues. CDR1 is SGDLS and CDR2 is YYNGEE in the germline V gene. CDR3 sequence: CASSPSYGGTDTQYF. The CDR3 DNA sequence: TGTGCCAGCAGCCCATCGTACGGTGGCACAGATACGCAGTATTTT.

This chain uses TRBV5-1 with TRBJ1-1; perhaps TRBD1 as D (6 bases). This CDR3 spans 15 amino acids. Germline V gene data show CDR1 as SGHRS and CDR2 as YFSETQ. V gave up 4 bases and J gave up 1 base, with 14 bases separating them. The CDR3 coding sequence is TGCGCCAGCAGCACCGGACAGTTTTCGAACACTGAAGCTTTCTTT. Its protein product is CASSTGQFSNTEAFF.

The V call is TRBV2, the J call TRBJ1-1; D may be TRBD1 (5 bases). Germline-derived CDR1 and CDR2 are SNHLY and FYNNEI. V shed 3 bases and J shed 6 bases, with 11 bases lying between them. This CDR3 is 13 amino acids long. This chain's CDR3 is CASSDQGQAEAFF. CDR3 nucleotides: TGTGCCAGCAGTGACCAGGGTCAGGCTGAAGCTTTCTTT.

The chain employs TRBV7-3 and TRBJ2-2; D uncertain. Trimming left V 0 bases short and J 5 bases short, with 4 bases between. Germline CDR1 is SGHTA and CDR2 is FQGTGA. The CDR3 runs 13 residues. The CDR3 loop reads CASSLTETGELFF. The CDR3 DNA sequence: TGTGCCAGCAGCTTAACGGAGACCGGGGAGCTGTTTTTT. Using reference TRBV7-3 and TRBJ2-2 for the parts outside the CDR3, the full variable domain is GAGVSQTPSNKVTEKGKYVELRCDPISGHTALYWYRQSLGQGPEFLIYFQGTGAADDSGLPNDRFFAVRPEGSVSTLKIQRTERGDSAVYLCASSLTETGELFFGEGSRLTVL.

This rearrangement joins TRBV6-5 to TRBJ1-6, with TRBD1 matching 7 bases. The germline V gene has CDR1 MNHEY and CDR2 SVGAGI. The CDR3 spans 15 residues. The V segment lost 2 bases and the J segment 10 bases; nucleotides outside the gene matches: 8. CDR3 protein: CASSYTTGQNSPLHF. In DNA form, the CDR3 reads TGTGCCAGCAGTTACACGACAGGGCAGAACTCACCCCTCCACTTT.

The rearrangement uses TRBV19 and TRBJ1-3; D unresolved. The V and J ends lost 7 bases and 0 bases respectively, with 13 bases between them. Germline V CDR1 and CDR2: LNHDA, SQIVND (reference sequence). The length of the CDR3 is 15 residues. CDR3 DNA sequence: TGTGCCAGTACCCCTATGTCCTACTCTGGAAACACCATATATTTT. Translation gives CASTPMSYSGNTIYF.

The genes are TRBV24-1 and TRBJ1-2, with D uncertain. The V gene lost 4 bases and the J gene lost 6 bases, with 14 bases spanning the gap. This CDR3 region has 14 residues. From germline, CDR1 is KGHDR and CDR2 SFDVKD. The CDR3 DNA reads as TGTGCCACCAGTGAGACGTACGGGGAAGATGGCTACACCTTC. Amino acids: CATSETYGEDGYTF.

This rearrangement joins TRBV19 to TRBJ1-5; 9 bases line up with TRBD1. The CDR3 sequence is 12 residues long. The V gene end was trimmed by 8 bases and the J gene end by 7 bases; junction bases not matched to a gene: 3. Germline CDR1 and CDR2: LNHDA and SQIVND (reference sequence). In nucleotides, the CDR3 is TGTGCCAGTCGACAGGGGGTCCAGCCCCAGCATTTT. Its protein product is CASRQGVQPQHF.

The J gene is TRBJ1-2, the V gene TRBV4-1; D gene ambiguous. The ends were cut back, 0 bases at V and 4 bases at J, with 12 bases in the middle. The germline CDR1 and CDR2 sequences are MGHRA and YSYEKL. The CDR3 runs 15 residues. The CDR3 DNA reads TGCGCCAGCAGCCAAGATTGGCAGACTCCCTATGGCTACACCTTC. It yields the protein CASSQDWQTPYGYTF.

The rearrangement joins TRBV29-1 to TRBJ1-2; tentatively, D is TRBD1 (5 bases). This CDR3 contains 13 residues. CDR1 and CDR2 (germline): SQVTM, ANQGSEA. Trimming took off 2 bases at V and 0 bases at J, with 7 bases between the two ends. For the CDR3, the DNA is TGCAGCGTTGAAAACAGGTCTAACTATGGCTACACCTTC. Translating it yields CSVENRSNYGYTF.

The chain recombines TRBV2 with TRBJ2-7, with no clear D. Trimming shortened V by 6 bases and J by 4 bases, and 10 bases separated the two germline ends. Germline V gene sequence: CDR1 SNHLY, CDR2 FYNNEI. This CDR3 has 12 amino acids. CDR3 loop: CASSLNWYEQYF. For the CDR3, the DNA is TGTGCCAGCAGCCTTAACTGGTACGAGCAGTACTTC.

The rearrangement joins TRBV7-9 to TRBJ1-3; D is unresolved. CDR3 length equals 16 residues. Per the germline V gene, CDR1 is SEHNR and CDR2 is FQNEAQ (reference sequence). V was trimmed by 0 bases and J by 1 base, leaving 10 bases between them. CDR3 amino acids: CASSLALGESGNTIYF. For the CDR3, the DNA is TGTGCCAGCAGCTTAGCGTTGGGAGAATCTGGAAACACCATATATTTT.

The rearrangement links TRBV30 to TRBJ2-5; TRBD1 is a possible D gene (6 bases). Trimming took off 3 bases at V and 5 bases at J, with 16 bases between the two ends. The CDR3 has 14 residues. Germline V lookup: CDR1 GTSNPN, CDR2 SVGIG (reference sequence). The CDR3 is CAWRPGTTGETQYF. CDR3 DNA: TGTGCCTGGAGACCCGGGACAACAGGGGAGACCCAGTACTTC.

This chain joins TRBV27 and TRBJ1-5; the D gene is possibly TRBD1 (5 bases). Trimming cost V 4 bases and J 4 bases, with 11 bases left between them. Germline CDR1 reads MNHEY; CDR2 reads SMNVEV (reference sequence). The CDR3 has 14 amino acids. The CDR3 loop reads CASSSLDSNQPQHF. The DNA for the CDR3 is TGTGCCAGCAGTTCCCTCGACAGTAATCAGCCCCAGCATTTT.

The chain carries TRBV29-1 and TRBJ2-5; a weak D match, TRBD2 (6 bases). Looked up from germline, CDR1 is SQVTM and CDR2 is ANQGSEA. V lost 6 bases and J lost 5, with 22 bases in between. There are 15 residues in the CDR3. The DNA of the CDR3 is TGCAGCGTCCTTTGGGGGTTGACTAGACGGGAGACCCAGTACTTC. The encoded protein is CSVLWGLTRRETQYF.

Written as DNA, the CDR3 is TGTGCCAGCAGCTTAAGTGGACTAGTGCAGTACTTC. Encoded protein: CASSLSGLVQYF. The genes are TRBV11-3 and TRBJ2-7; 7 nucleotides line up with TRBD2. The V gene's germline CDR1 is SGHNT and CDR2 YENEEA. CDR3 length equals 12 residues. J lost 9 bases, V lost 2 bases, and 4 bases had no gene match.

The chain links TRBV11-3 to TRBJ2-3; 11 bases align to TRBD2. Germline V gene data show CDR1 as SGHNT and CDR2 as YENEEA. This CDR3 is built from 16 residues. Losses at the gene ends were 4 bases for V and 5 bases for J; bases not matched to a gene: 8. DNA for the CDR3: TGTGCCAGCAGCTCACTAGCGGGAGCGGTCGGAGATACGCAGTATTTT. It encodes CASSSLAGAVGDTQYF.

The chain couples TRBV7-2 to TRBJ1-5; 9 nucleotides agree with TRBD1. V was clipped by 4 bases and J by 7 bases; unmatched bases: 5. Germline V gives CDR1 SGHTA, CDR2 FQGNSA. There are 14 residues in the CDR3. The CDR3 sequence: CASSSGQGIQPQHF. For the CDR3, the DNA is TGTGCCAGCAGCTCGGGACAGGGCATCCAGCCCCAGCATTTT.

In this sample, this clone turned up once. The CDR3 protein is CASSPNRGHEKLFF. The CDR3 DNA reads as TGTGCCAGCAGCCCAAACAGGGGGCACGAAAAACTGTTTTTT. The rearrangement links TRBV14 to TRBJ1-4, with 9 bases lining up with TRBD1. Germline V CDR1 and CDR2: SGHDN, FVKESK. The CDR3 consists of 14 residues. J gave up 8 bases and V 4 bases, and 5 bases lay outside the gene matches.

The table lists this clone with a count of one. The rearrangement links TRBV6-5 to TRBJ2-1, with TRBD2 matching 9 bases. Germline V gene lookup returns CDR1 MNHEY and CDR2 SVGAGI. V gave up 2 bases and J gave up 4 bases; unmatched junction bases: 6. The CDR3 is 16 amino acids. This CDR3 reads CASSYIAGGGYNEQFF. The CDR3, as DNA: TGTGCCAGCAGTTACATTGCGGGAGGGGGATACAATGAGCAGTTCTTC.

The chain uses TRBV30 and TRBJ1-1; D gene unclear. This CDR3 is built from 13 residues. The germline gives CDR1 GTSNPN, CDR2 SVGIG (reference sequence). V lost 0 bases to trimming and J lost 8 bases, with 13 bases between them. CDR3 in amino acids: CAWSVPGSREAFF. CDR3 bases: TGTGCCTGGAGTGTACCGGGATCGCGGGAAGCTTTCTTT.

Written as DNA, the CDR3 is TGCGCCAGCAGCCAAGAACCGGGTAGCTATGGCTACACCTTC. This codes for CASSQEPGSYGYTF. The chain uses TRBV4-1 and TRBJ1-2; D gene ambiguous. This CDR3 comprises 14 residues. The V end was cut by 0 bases, the J end by 4 bases, with 9 bases between. The V gene's germline CDR1 is MGHRA and CDR2 YSYEKL.

The chain has TRBV5-5 and TRBJ2-7, with a weak D call TRBD1 (5 bases). V was cut by 5 bases and J by 0 bases, with 15 bases left in between. Looked up from germline, CDR1 is SGHKS and CDR2 is YYEKEE (reference sequence). This CDR3 has 15 amino acids. CDR3: CASSNQGVSSYEQYF. The CDR3 nucleotides are TGTGCCAGCAGTAATCAGGGCGTGAGCTCCTACGAGCAGTACTTC.

V is TRBV6-5 and J is TRBJ2-3; D perhaps matches TRBD2 (5 bases). Trimming removed 6 bases at V and 4 bases at J, with 8 bases between. The CDR3 consists of 12 residues. Germline V gives CDR1 MNHEY, CDR2 SVGAGI. CDR3 amino acids: CASRGAPDTQYF. In nucleotides, the CDR3 is TGTGCCAGCAGGGGAGCGCCAGATACGCAGTATTTT.

The CDR3 reads CASSTPGQVSYEQYF. DNA for the CDR3: TGTGCCAGTAGTACTCCGGGACAGGTCTCCTACGAGCAGTACTTC. This chain joins TRBV19 and TRBJ2-7, with 8 positions matching TRBD1. V was pared by 4 bases and J by 0 bases, with 5 bases of the junction left unmatched. The germline V gene has CDR1 LNHDA and CDR2 SQIVND (reference sequence). The CDR3 covers 15 residues. Full variable domain (rest looked up from reference TRBV19 and TRBJ2-7): DGGITQSPKYLFRKEGQNVTLSCEQNLNHDAMYWYRQDPGQGLRLIYYSQIVNDFQKGDIAEGYSVSREKKESFPLTVTSAQKNPTAFYLCASSTPGQVSYEQYFGPGTRLTVT.

The chain has TRBV6-5 and TRBJ2-3, with 14 positions matching TRBD2. V shed 6 bases, J shed 13 bases, and the junction held 9 bases outside the gene matches. This CDR3 comprises 14 residues. The germline V gene encodes CDR1 MNHEY and CDR2 SVGAGI. CDR3 sequence: CASRPGTSGRVEYF. CDR3 DNA sequence: TGTGCCAGCAGACCCGGGACTAGCGGGAGAGTGGAGTATTTT.

The chain combines TRBV6-2 or TRBV6-3 with TRBJ1-1, with a possible D match to TRBD1 (6 bases). CDR1 and CDR2 (germline): MNHEY, SVGEGT. The CDR3 is 16 residues long. Trimming shortened V by 7 bases and J by 0 bases, and 18 bases separated the two germline ends. The CDR3 DNA sequence: TGTGCCAGCAACCCCTTGGACAGAAATATGAACACTGAAGCTTTCTTT. Translating gives CASNPLDRNMNTEAFF.